The 9 T cell receptor delta chains below all came from one sample that was sequenced in a study of gamma-delta T cells after stem cell transplantation. TCRdb re-called clones from the RT-PCR reads using CATT. The sample includes over 3,000 delta-chain clones, less than 2% of them seen just once. The source material was gamma-delta T cells. Receptors originate from a human donor. It is not recorded whose cells these are; they may come from a transplant donor.

This clone came up a few times. TCRdb has a much larger clone's protein, which differs at residue 5 from the translation of this DNA, likely because of a read error; what is shown is the protein translated from the DNA. The chain is built from TRDV2 and TRDJ1; 9 nucleotides match TRDD3. Germline V gene data show CDR1 as GEAIGNYY and CDR2 as EKD. The junction had 10 bases not matched to a gene; V was cut back by 3 bases and J by 0 bases. This CDR3 spans 17 amino acids. The CDR3 nucleotides read TGTGCCTGTGACGCCGTCGAAGCTGGGGGATACACCGATAAACTCATCTTT. As protein: CACDAVEAGGYTDKLIF.

By its share, this clone is medium-sized (0.01 to 0.1%). The rearrangement links TRDV2 to TRDJ1; 11 bases are shared with TRDD3. V shed 4 bases, J shed 1 base, and the junction held 13 bases outside the gene matches. Germline assignment: CDR1 GEAIGNYY and CDR2 EKD. The CDR3 contains 18 residues. CDR3 DNA: TGTGCCTGTGAAGTTATGCGGCTGGGGGATACCCCCACCGATAAACTCATCTTT. Translating it yields CACEVMRLGDTPTDKLIF.

Concerning this clone: The protein in TCRdb stems from a much larger clone and differs at residue 3 from this DNA's translation, likely a read error; here the protein is translated from the DNA. V gene TRDV2 combines with J gene TRDJ1; D not resolved. Germline V gene sequence: CDR1 GEAIGNYY, CDR2 EKD. CDR3 size: 14 residues. The CDR3 reads CASDTVLNTDKLIF. The CDR3 DNA follows: TGTGCCAGTGACACCGTACTGAACACCGATAAACTCATCTTT.

Turning to this clone: With only one base between it and a far larger clone, this is likely a read error. The sample holds other DNA sequences that translate to the same CDR3. The chain uses TRDV2 and TRDJ1, with D perhaps TRDD3 (5 bases). Germline V CDR1 and CDR2: GEAIGNYY, EKD. The CDR3 consists of 14 residues. The CDR3 coding sequence is TGTGCCTGCGACACCGTAGGGGAGAACTTTAAACTCATCTTT. The encoded protein is CACDTVGENFKLIF.

Note on this clone: This could be a read error, since a much larger clone is one nucleotide away. Other DNA sequences within the sample encode an identical CDR3. This chain uses TRDV2 with TRDJ3, with a weak D call TRDD3 (6 bases). The ends were cut back, 0 bases at V and 2 bases at J, with 13 bases in the middle. Germline CDR1 and CDR2: GEAIGNYY and EKD. This CDR3 has 18 amino acids. CDR3 sequence: CACDTVGMRAWDTRQMFF. CDR3 in DNA: TGTGCCTGTGACACCGTGGGGATGCGGGCCTGGGACACCCGACAGATGTTTTTC.

By proportion, this clone is medium-sized. Additional DNA sequences in this sample encode the identical CDR3. The genes are TRDV2 and TRDJ1; 9 bases agree with TRDD3. Germline CDR1 and CDR2: GEAIGNYY and EKD. The CDR3 is 15 residues long. Unmatched junction bases numbered 4, after V lost 3 bases and J lost 0 bases. CDR3 in amino acids: CACDLLGEYTDKLIF. The CDR3 DNA is TGTGCCTGTGACTTACTGGGGGAGTACACCGATAAACTCATCTTT.

Notes on this clone: TCRdb attributes to this sequence the protein of a much larger clone, which differs from the DNA translation at residue 12; a read error is likely, and the protein displayed is translated from the DNA. V and J are TRDV2 and TRDJ3; 7 bases are shared with TRDD3. This CDR3 spans 18 amino acids. Germline V gene sequence: CDR1 GEAIGNYY, CDR2 EKD. CDR3 sequence (DNA): TGTGCCTGTGACCCATTGGGGGAAGACTCCTGGGGCACCCGACAGATGTTTTTC. This translates into CACDPLGEDSWGTRQMFF.

This clone was counted only a few times. This DNA's translation and the protein TCRdb lists, from a much larger clone, do not match at residue 9, likely due to a read error; the protein shown is translated from the DNA. Here the CDR3 reads CACDTLRGMRESDKLIF. CDR3 coding DNA: TGTGCCTGTGACACCCTGAGGGGGATGCGCGAATCCGATAAACTCATCTTT. This chain links TRDV2 with TRDJ1; 7 positions agree with TRDD3. The germline V gene encodes CDR1 GEAIGNYY and CDR2 EKD. After removal of 0 bases from V and 3 bases from J, the junction contained 12 bases not matched to a gene. The CDR3 covers 17 residues.

The gene calls are TRDV2 and TRDJ1, with TRDD3 identical over 8 bases. CDR1 GEAIGNYY and CDR2 EKD come from the germline V gene. The CDR3 spans 25 residues. V dropped 0 bases and J dropped 0; count of bases not matched to a gene: 32. CDR3 protein: CACDTLVSGGPSPSQEANYTDKLIF. The CDR3, as DNA: TGTGCCTGTGACACCCTGGTATCTGGGGGACCATCTCCCAGTCAGGAGGCTAATTACACCGATAAACTCATCTTT.